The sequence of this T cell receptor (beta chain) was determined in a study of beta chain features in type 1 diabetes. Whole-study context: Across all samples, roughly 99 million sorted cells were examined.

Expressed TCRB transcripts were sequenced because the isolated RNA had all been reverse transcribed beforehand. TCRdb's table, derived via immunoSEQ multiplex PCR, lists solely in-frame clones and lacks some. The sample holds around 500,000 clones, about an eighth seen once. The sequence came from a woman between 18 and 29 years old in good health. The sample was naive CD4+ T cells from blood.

Here the CDR3 reads CASSSQADTDTQYF. In DNA, the CDR3 is TGTGCCAGCAGCTCGCAGGCTGACACAGATACGCAGTATTTT. The gene calls are TRBV7-3 and TRBJ2-3; D not resolved. V was cut by 4 bases and J by 2 bases, with 10 bases left in between. The CDR3 totals 14 residues. The germline V gene encodes CDR1 SGHTA and CDR2 FQGTGA.